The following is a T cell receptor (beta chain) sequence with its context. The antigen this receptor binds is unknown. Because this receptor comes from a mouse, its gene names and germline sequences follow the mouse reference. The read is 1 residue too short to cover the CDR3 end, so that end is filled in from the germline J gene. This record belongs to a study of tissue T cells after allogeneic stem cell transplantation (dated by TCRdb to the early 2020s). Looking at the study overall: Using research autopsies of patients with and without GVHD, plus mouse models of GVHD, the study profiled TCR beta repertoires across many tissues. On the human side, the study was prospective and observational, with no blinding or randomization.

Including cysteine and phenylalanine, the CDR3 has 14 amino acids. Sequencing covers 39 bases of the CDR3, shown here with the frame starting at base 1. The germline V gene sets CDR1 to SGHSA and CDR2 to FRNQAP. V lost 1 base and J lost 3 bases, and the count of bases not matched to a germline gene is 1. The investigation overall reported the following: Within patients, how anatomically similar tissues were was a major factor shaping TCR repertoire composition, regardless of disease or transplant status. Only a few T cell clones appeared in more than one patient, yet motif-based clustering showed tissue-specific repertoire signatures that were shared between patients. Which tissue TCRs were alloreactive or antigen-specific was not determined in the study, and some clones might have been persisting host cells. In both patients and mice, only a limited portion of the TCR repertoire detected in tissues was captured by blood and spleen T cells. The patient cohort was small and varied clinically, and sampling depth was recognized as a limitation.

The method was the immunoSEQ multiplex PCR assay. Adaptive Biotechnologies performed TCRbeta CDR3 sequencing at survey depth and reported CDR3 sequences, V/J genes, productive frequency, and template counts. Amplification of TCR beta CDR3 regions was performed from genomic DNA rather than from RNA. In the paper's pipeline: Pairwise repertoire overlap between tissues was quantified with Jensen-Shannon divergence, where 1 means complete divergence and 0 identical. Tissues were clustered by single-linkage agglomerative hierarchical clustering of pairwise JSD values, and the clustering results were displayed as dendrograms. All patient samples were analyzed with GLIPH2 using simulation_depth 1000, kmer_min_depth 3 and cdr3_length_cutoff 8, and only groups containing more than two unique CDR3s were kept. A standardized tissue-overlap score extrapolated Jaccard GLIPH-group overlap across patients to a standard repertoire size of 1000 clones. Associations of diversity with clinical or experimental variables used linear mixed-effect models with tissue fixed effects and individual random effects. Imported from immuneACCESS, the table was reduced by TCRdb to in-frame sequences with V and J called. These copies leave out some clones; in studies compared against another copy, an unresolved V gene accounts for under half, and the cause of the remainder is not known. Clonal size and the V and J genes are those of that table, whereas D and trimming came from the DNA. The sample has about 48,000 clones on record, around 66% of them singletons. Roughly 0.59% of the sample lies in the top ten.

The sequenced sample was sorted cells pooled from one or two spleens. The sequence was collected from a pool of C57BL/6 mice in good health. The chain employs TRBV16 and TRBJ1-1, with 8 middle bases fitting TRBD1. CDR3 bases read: TGTGCAAGCAGCTTAGCAGGGGGCGACACAGAAGTCTTC. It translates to CASSLAGGDTEVF. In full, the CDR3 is CASSLAGGDTEVFF.